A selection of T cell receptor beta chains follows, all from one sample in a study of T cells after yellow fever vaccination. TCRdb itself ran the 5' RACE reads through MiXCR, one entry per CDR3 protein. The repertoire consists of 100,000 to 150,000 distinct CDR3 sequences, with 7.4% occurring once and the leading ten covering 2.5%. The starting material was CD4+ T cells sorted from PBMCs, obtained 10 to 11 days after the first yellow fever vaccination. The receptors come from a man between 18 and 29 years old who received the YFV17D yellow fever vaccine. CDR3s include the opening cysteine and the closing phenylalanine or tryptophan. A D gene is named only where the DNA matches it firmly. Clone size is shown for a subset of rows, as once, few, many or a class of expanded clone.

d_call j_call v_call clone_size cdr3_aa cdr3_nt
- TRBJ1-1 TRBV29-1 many CSVERTEHTEAFF TGCAGCGTTGAACGTACGGAGCACACTGAAGCTTTCTTT
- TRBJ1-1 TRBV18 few CASSPRLRAFF TGTGCCAGCTCACCAAGATTAAGGGCTTTCTTT
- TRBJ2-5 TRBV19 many CASTVSSGEKTQYF TGTGCCAGTACAGTTTCTTCTGGTGAGAAGACCCAGTACTTC
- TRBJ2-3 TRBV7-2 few CASSPILGADTQYF TGTGCCAGCAGCCCTATATTAGGCGCAGATACGCAGTATTTT
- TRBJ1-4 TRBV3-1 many CASSPSEQRPTNEKLFF TGTGCCAGCAGCCCCAGCGAGCAGAGACCAACTAATGAAAAACTGTTTTTT
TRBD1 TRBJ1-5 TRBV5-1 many CASSLGTGDQPQHF TGCGCCAGCAGCTTGGGGACAGGGGATCAGCCCCAGCATTTT
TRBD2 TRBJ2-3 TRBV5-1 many CASSLERGEKDTQYF TGCGCCAGCAGCTTGGAGCGGGGGGAAAAGGATACGCAGTATTTT
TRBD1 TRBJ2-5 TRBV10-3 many CAISATGGEETQYF TGTGCCATCAGTGCGACAGGGGGGGAAGAGACCCAGTACTTC
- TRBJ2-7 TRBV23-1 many CASSQLWGLYEQYF TGCGCCAGCAGTCAGTTGTGGGGGCTATACGAGCAGTACTTC
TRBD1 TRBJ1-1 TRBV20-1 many CSAAQQGGNTEAFF TGCAGTGCGGCACAACAGGGGGGAAACACTGAAGCTTTCTTT
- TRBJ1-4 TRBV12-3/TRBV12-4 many CASSHRTGRRGEKLFF TGTGCCAGCAGTCACCGGACGGGACGGAGGGGTGAAAAACTGTTTTTT
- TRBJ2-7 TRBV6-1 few CASSPRERASSYEQYF TGTGCCAGCAGTCCCCGCGAGAGGGCGTCCTCCTACGAGCAGTACTTC
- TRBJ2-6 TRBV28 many CASSLEGAGANVLTF TGTGCCAGCAGTTTAGAAGGGGCTGGGGCCAACGTCCTGACTTTC
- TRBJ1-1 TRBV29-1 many CSVHPPGPINTEAFF TGCAGCGTTCATCCCCCCGGACCGATAAACACTGAAGCTTTCTTT
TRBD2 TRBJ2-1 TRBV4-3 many CASSQLRASGAYNEQFF TGCGCCAGCAGCCAACTCCGTGCTAGCGGGGCTTACAATGAGCAGTTCTTC
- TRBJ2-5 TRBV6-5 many CASSSSGETQYF TGTGCCAGCAGTTCCTCGGGAGAGACCCAGTACTTC
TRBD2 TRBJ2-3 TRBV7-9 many CASSPRTSADTQYF TGTGCCAGCAGCCCCCGGACTAGCGCAGATACGCAGTATTTT
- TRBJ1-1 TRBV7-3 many CASSLGGTNTEAFF TGTGCCAGCAGCTTAGGTGGGACGAACACTGAAGCTTTCTTT
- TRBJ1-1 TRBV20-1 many CSAREDMNTEAFF TGCAGTGCTAGAGAGGACATGAACACTGAAGCTTTCTTT
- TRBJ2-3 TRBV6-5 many CASSYLTDSTDTQYF TGTGCCAGCAGTTACTTGACAGACAGCACAGATACGCAGTATTTT
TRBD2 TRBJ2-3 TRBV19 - CASSQRGGRDTQYF TGTGCCAGTAGTCAGCGGGGGGGCCGAGATACGCAGTATTTT
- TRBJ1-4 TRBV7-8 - CASSPRDNPNEKLFF TGTGCCAGCAGCCCCCGGGACAACCCTAATGAAAAACTGTTTTTT
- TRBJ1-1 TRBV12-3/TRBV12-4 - CASSVGHWNTEAFF TGTGCCAGCAGTGTGGGACACTGGAACACTGAAGCTTTCTTT
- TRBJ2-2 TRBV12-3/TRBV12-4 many CASSLVVGELFF TGTGCCAGCAGTTTAGTAGTCGGGGAGCTGTTTTTT
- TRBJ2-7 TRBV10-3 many CAISESTDRGEQYF TGTGCCATCAGTGAGTCAACCGATCGGGGGGAGCAGTACTTC
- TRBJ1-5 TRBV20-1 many CSARTGGVNQPQHF TGCAGTGCTAGAACCGGGGGGGTCAATCAGCCCCAGCATTTT
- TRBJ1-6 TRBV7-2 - CASSLSVGNSPLHF TGTGCCAGCAGCTTATCAGTGGGGAACTCACCCCTCCACTTT
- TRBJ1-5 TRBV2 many CASSINQPQHF TGTGCCAGCAGTATTAATCAGCCCCAGCATTTT
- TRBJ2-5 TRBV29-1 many CSVDSRTGWGETQYF TGCAGCGTTGATTCCAGGACGGGATGGGGGGAGACCCAGTACTTC
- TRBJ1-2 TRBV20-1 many CSAHGETNYGYTF TGCAGTGCCCACGGAGAGACTAACTATGGCTACACCTTC
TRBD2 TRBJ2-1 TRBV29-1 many CSVEFGGAPYNEQFF TGCAGCGTTGAATTCGGGGGGGCGCCCTACAATGAGCAGTTCTTC
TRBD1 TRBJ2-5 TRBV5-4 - CASSPLPTGAGETQYF TGTGCCAGCAGCCCCCTCCCGACAGGGGCTGGGGAGACCCAGTACTTC
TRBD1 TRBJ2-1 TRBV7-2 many CASSLGQGAPTEQFF TGTGCCAGCAGCTTAGGCCAGGGGGCGCCGACTGAGCAGTTCTTC
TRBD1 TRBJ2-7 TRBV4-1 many CASSRQGARYEQYF TGCGCCAGCAGCCGGCAGGGGGCGCGGTACGAGCAGTACTTC
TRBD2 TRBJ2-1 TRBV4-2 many CASSQDDGGTYNEQFF TGTGCCAGCAGCCAAGATGACGGGGGGACGTACAATGAGCAGTTCTTC